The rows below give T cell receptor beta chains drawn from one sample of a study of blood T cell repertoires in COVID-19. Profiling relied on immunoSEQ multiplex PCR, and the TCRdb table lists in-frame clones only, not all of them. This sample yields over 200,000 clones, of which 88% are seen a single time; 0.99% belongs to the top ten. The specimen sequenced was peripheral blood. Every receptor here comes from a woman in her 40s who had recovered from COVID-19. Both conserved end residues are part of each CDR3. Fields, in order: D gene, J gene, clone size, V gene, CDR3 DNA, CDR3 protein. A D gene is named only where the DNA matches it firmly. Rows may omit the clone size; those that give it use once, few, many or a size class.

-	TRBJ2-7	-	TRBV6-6	TGTGCCAGCAGTTACCTTCAGGGCCCCTCCTACGAGCAGTACTTC	CASSYLQGPSYEQYF
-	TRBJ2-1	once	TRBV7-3	TGTGCCAGCAGCCCCGGAGGAGGCAATGAGCAGTTCTTC	CASSPGGGNEQFF
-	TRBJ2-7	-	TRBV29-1	TGCAGCGTTGAAGGCGAAGAGGGGAGGCCCCTCTACGAGCAGTACTTC	CSVEGEEGRPLYEQYF
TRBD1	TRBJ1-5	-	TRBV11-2	TGTGCCAGCAGCGACGGGACAGGGAATAGCAATCAGCCCCAGCATTTT	CASSDGTGNSNQPQHF
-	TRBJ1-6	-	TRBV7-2	TGTGCCGGGGGGAGGGAGGCACAGGGTGTTCGGTCACCCCTCCACTTT	CAGGREAQGVRSPLHF
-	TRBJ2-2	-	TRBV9	TGTGCCAGCAGCGTAGCCAGGGTGGCCGCAAACACCGGGGAGCTGTTTTTT	CASSVARVAANTGELFF
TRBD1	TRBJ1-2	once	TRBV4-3	TGCGCCAGCAGCCAGACGGGACAGGGGGCGGGTGGCTACACCTTC	CASSQTGQGAGGYTF
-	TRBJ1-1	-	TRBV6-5	TGTGCCAGCAGTCCTCGGGGGTTGGGAGAAGCTTTCTTT	CASSPRGLGEAFF
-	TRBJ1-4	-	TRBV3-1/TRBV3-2	TGTGCCAGCAGCCAAGGGGGGGACAATGAAAAACTGTTTTTT	CASSQGGDNEKLFF
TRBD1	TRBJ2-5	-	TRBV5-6	TGTGCCAGCAGCCCCGGGGACAGTCTAAGGATTGAGACCCAGTACTTC	CASSPGDSLRIETQYF
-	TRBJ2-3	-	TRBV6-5	TGTGCCAGCAGGAATACAGGGTCCACAGATACGCAGTATTTT	CASRNTGSTDTQYF
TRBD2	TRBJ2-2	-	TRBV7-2	TGTGCCAGCACCCCCCGGGGGGGGGACACGACAGGGGAGCTGTTTTTT	CASTPRGGDTTGELFF
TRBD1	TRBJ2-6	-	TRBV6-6	TGTGCCAGCAGTCTAGGACAGGGGGCTGGGGCCAACGTCCTGACTTTC	CASSLGQGAGANVLTF
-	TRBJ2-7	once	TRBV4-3	TGCGCCAGCAGCCAAGTTGGGGCAACGGATCTCCACGAGCAGTACTTC	CASSQVGATDLHEQYF
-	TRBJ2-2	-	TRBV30	TGTGCCTGGAGTGGGACTGCGGCGGTCACCGGGGAGCTGTTTTTT	CAWSGTAAVTGELFF
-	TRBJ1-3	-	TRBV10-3	TGTGCCATCAGTGAGGGGGGCGGGAACACCATATATTTT	CAISEGGGNTIYF
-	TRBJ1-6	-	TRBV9	TGTGCCAGCAGCGTAAGGTCCGGGACACCCCTCCACTTT	CASSVRSGTPLHF
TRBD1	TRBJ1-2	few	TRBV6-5	TGTGCCAGCAGCAACGGACAGGGTGGGGGCTACACCTTC	CASSNGQGGGYTF
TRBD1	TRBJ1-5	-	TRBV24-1	TGTGCCACCAGTGATAACGCAGGGGGCTTGAGGGATCAGCCCCAGCATTTT	CATSDNAGGLRDQPQHF
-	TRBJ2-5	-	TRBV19	TGTGCCAGTAGTATAGGGGTAGCGAGAACCCAAGAGACCCAGTACTTC	CASSIGVARTQETQYF
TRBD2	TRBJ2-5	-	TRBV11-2	TGTGCCAGCAGCTTAGGTTGGCTAGCGGCTACCCAAGAGACCCAGTACTTC	CASSLGWLAATQETQYF
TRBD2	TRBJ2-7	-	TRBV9	TGTGCCAGCAGCGACGGAGGCGGGAGGGCCGAGGGGGAGCAGTACTTC	CASSDGGGRAEGEQYF
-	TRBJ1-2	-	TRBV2	TGTGCCAGCACCCCGGGACTTAACTATGGCTACACCTTC	CASTPGLNYGYTF
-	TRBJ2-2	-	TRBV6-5	TGTGCCAGCAGCCCGGGAGTGGGGGGCACCGGGGAGCTGTTTTTT	CASSPGVGGTGELFF
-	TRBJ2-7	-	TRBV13	TGTGCCAGCAGCCGGCTGGGCGCGTCCGAGCAGTACTTC	CASSRLGASEQYF
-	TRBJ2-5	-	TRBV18	TGTGCCAGCTCACCACCGGGAGCGGCCCAAGAGACCCAGTACTTC	CASSPPGAAQETQYF
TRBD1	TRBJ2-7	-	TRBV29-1	TGCAGCACCCGACAGGGCCGCTACGAGCAGTACTTC	CSTRQGRYEQYF
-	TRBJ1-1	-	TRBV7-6	TGTGCCAGCAGCTTAGGGGGGCCCAACACTGAAGCTTTCTTT	CASSLGGPNTEAFF
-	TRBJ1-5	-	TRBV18	TGTGCCAGCTCACCGGACAGAAACCAGCCCCAGCATTTT	CASSPDRNQPQHF
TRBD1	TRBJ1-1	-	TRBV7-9	TGTGCCAGCAGCCCCCGACAGGGGGCTTTGGAAGCTTTCTTT	CASSPRQGALEAFF
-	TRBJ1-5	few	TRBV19	TGTGCCAGTACAAAGACCACCCGGGGGCCCCAGCATTTT	CASTKTTRGPQHF
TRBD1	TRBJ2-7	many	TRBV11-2	TGTGCCAGCAGCTCCTACAGGGGGCGCGCGGACGAGCAGTACTTC	CASSSYRGRADEQYF
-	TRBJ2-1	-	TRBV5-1	TGCGCCAGCAGCCAGAGGACCCTAGCGACCTCCTACAATGAGCAGTTCTTC	CASSQRTLATSYNEQFF
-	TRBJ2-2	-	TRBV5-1	TGCGCCAGCAGCTTTGGGGGCAACACCGGGGAGCTGTTTTTT	CASSFGGNTGELFF
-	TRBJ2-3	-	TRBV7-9	TGTGCCAGCAGCCCCGGGGGCGGGAGAGCAGATACGCAGTATTTT	CASSPGGGRADTQYF
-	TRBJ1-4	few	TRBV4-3	TGCGCCAGCAGCCAAGGAGGCTCAAATGAAAAACTGTTTTTT	CASSQGGSNEKLFF
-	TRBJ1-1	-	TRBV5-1	TGCGCCAGCAGGGCCGGGGTTGAAGCTTTCTTT	CASRAGVEAFF
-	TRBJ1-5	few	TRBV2	TGTGCCAGCAGTGATCGTCGGGTTAGCAATCAGCCCCAGCATTTT	CASSDRRVSNQPQHF
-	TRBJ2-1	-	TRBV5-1	TGCGCCAGCAGCTTGGCCTTTGGTGGGAGCTCCTACAATGAGCAGTTCTTC	CASSLAFGGSSYNEQFF
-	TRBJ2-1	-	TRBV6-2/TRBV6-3	TGTGCCAGCCGCCCGGGGCTGGGTTACAATGAGCAGTTCTTC	CASRPGLGYNEQFF
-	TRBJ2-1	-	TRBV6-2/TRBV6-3	TGTGCCAGCAGTTACTTAAACCACGAGGGTGAGCAGTTCTTC	CASSYLNHEGEQFF
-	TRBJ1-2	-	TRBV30	TGTGCCGGCGGGGGGCCGGGCTACACCTTC	CAGGGPGYTF
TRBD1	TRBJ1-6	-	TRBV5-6	TGTGCCAGCAGCCCCCTGACAGGGGCCGGGGGGTCACCCCTCCACTTT	CASSPLTGAGGSPLHF
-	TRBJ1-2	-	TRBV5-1	TGCGCCAGCAGCTGGGGCAGGGACTATGGCTACACCTTC	CASSWGRDYGYTF
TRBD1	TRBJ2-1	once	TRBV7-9	TGTGCCAGCAGCTTAGAGGGACAGCACAATGAGCAGTTCTTC	CASSLEGQHNEQFF
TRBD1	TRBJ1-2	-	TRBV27	TGTGCCAGCAGTTGGACAGGGGCCCGTGGCAACTATGGCTACACCTTC	CASSWTGARGNYGYTF
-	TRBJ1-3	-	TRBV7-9	TGTGCCAGCAGCTTAGCCGGCTCTGGAAACACCATATATTTT	CASSLAGSGNTIYF
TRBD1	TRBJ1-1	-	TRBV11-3	TGTGCCAGCAGCGGGGACAGGTCCTCAGGTCGGGGCACTGAAGCTTTCTTT	CASSGDRSSGRGTEAFF